This TCR beta chain was found in a study of cytomegalovirus exposure and HLA in healthy donors. Study in general: Assignment to the Caucasian-associated ancestry cluster applied to around four fifths of the 300 to 500 genotyped donors.

With 3 bases clipped from V and 1 base from J, the junction kept 5 bases outside the gene matches. CDR1 SNHLY and CDR2 FYNNEI come from the germline V gene. The CDR3 is made up of 16 amino acids. Primers included in the PCR were 60 Vbeta and 13 Jbeta primers. This table comes from immunoSEQ multiplex PCR, and its TCRdb copy is limited to in-frame clones, with some not included. Among more than 250,000 clones listed, roughly 90% were seen once. The source of this sequence is a woman under 30 in good health and CMV-seronegative. Sequencing used PBMCs. The chain recombines TRBV2 with TRBJ2-3; TRBD2 aligns across 9 bases. As DNA, the CDR3 is TGTGCCAGCAGTGAGGCGGGGGGGCCGGGCACAGATACGCAGTATTTT. This gives the protein CASSEAGGPGTDTQYF. The full variable domain, rest sourced from reference TRBV2 and TRBJ2-3, is EPEVTQTPSHQVTQMGQEVILRCVPISNHLYFYWYRQILGQKVEFLVSFYNNEISEKSEIFDDQFSVERPDGSNFTLKIRSTKLEDSAMYFCASSEAGGPGTDTQYFGPGTRLTVL.